Listed below are T cell receptor beta chains from one sample, sequenced in a study of PD-1 blockade in classical Hodgkin lymphoma. Here immunoSEQ multiplex PCR was the method, and the copy in TCRdb shows in-frame clones only, minus some. The data contain tens of thousands of clones, approximately 90% of them singletons. The material sequenced was peripheral blood mononuclear cells (PBMCs). These receptors were taken from a human donor with classical Hodgkin lymphoma. Both conserved end residues are part of each CDR3. The D gene is left open where the match is weak. Clone size is stated in some rows and not others, as once, few, many or a class when expanded.

clone size,J gene,V gene,D gene,CDR3 protein,CDR3 DNA
.,TRBJ2-1,TRBV7-3,TRBD2,CASSLNLAGVGEQFF,TGTGCCAGCAGCCTGAATTTAGCGGGAGTGGGTGAGCAGTTCTTC
.,TRBJ2-7,TRBV6-1,.,CASNIREPYEQYF,TGTGCCAGCAACATACGGGAACCCTACGAGCAGTACTTC
.,TRBJ2-7,TRBV7-9,TRBD1,CASSWVGQGIYEQYF,TGTGCCAGCAGCTGGGTGGGACAGGGGATCTACGAGCAGTACTTC
.,TRBJ2-3,TRBV5-4,TRBD1,CASSLGRGPSGSTDTQYF,TGTGCCAGCAGCTTGGGCAGGGGGCCGAGCGGGAGCACAGATACGCAGTATTTT
.,TRBJ2-5,TRBV4-1,TRBD1,CASSQGWAGTAQETQYF,TGCGCCAGCAGCCAAGGGTGGGCCGGGACAGCCCAAGAGACCCAGTACTTC
.,TRBJ2-1,TRBV19,TRBD1,CASSIGGTGPYNEQFF,TGTGCCAGTAGTATAGGCGGGACAGGCCCCTACAATGAGCAGTTCTTC
.,TRBJ2-3,TRBV15,.,CATSRDPTSTDTQYF,TGTGCCACCAGCAGAGATCCGACTAGCACAGATACGCAGTATTTT
.,TRBJ1-2,TRBV28,.,CASSPREGQGSYGYTF,TGTGCCAGCAGCCCTAGGGAGGGTCAGGGGAGCTATGGCTACACCTTC
.,TRBJ2-2,TRBV2,.,CASSTGPSNTGELFF,TGTGCCAGCAGTACGGGACCCTCGAACACCGGGGAGCTGTTTTTT
once,TRBJ2-2,TRBV25-1,TRBD2,CASSEPGLAGDTGELFF,TGTGCCAGCAGTGAGCCAGGACTAGCGGGAGACACCGGGGAGCTGTTTTTT
.,TRBJ1-1,TRBV5-4,TRBD1,CASSYGQGGEAFF,TGTGCCAGCAGCTACGGACAGGGTGGTGAAGCTTTCTTT
.,TRBJ2-7,TRBV19,TRBD2,CASSMGEGQVPYEQYF,TGTGCCAGTAGTATGGGGGAGGGGCAGGTACCCTACGAGCAGTACTTC
few,TRBJ1-2,TRBV27,TRBD1,CASSVEGAGGYTF,TGTGCCAGCAGCGTAGAGGGGGCGGGAGGCTACACCTTC
.,TRBJ2-3,TRBV5-6,TRBD2,CASSLLAGGTDTQYF,TGTGCCAGCAGCTTACTAGCGGGAGGCACAGATACGCAGTATTTT
few,TRBJ2-7,TRBV28,TRBD1,CASSNPGQDFSYEQYF,TGTGCCAGCAGTAACCCGGGACAGGATTTCTCCTACGAGCAGTACTTC
.,TRBJ2-5,TRBV7-9,TRBD2,CASSIGLAGDGETQYF,TGTGCCAGCAGCATCGGACTAGCGGGCGACGGAGAGACCCAGTACTTC
.,TRBJ2-1,TRBV27,TRBD2,CASSSTRLAGLFF,TGTGCCAGCAGTTCCACGCGACTAGCGGGACTGTTCTTC
.,TRBJ2-2,TRBV15,.,CATSRAGVNRETGELFF,TGTGCCACCAGCAGGGCGGGAGTCAACAGGGAAACCGGGGAGCTGTTTTTT
.,TRBJ1-2,TRBV28,.,CASSATVAKQGLSDGYTF,TGTGCCAGCAGTGCGACAGTTGCCAAGCAGGGACTTTCGGATGGCTACACCTTC
.,TRBJ1-1,TRBV30,TRBD1,CAWRGFGTGNTEAFF,TGTGCCTGGAGGGGCTTCGGGACAGGGAACACTGAAGCTTTCTTT
.,TRBJ2-3,TRBV6-5,.,CASSLTGGSTDTQYF,TGTGCCAGCAGTCTAACGGGCGGGAGCACAGATACGCAGTATTTT
.,TRBJ1-5,TRBV19,.,CASSTRGGTSNQPQHF,TGTGCCAGTAGTACTCGTGGGGGCACCAGCAATCAGCCCCAGCATTTT
.,TRBJ1-5,TRBV5-6,.,CASSLQDQPQHF,TGTGCCAGCAGCTTACAGGATCAGCCCCAGCATTTT
few,TRBJ1-2,TRBV7-9,.,CASSVSGYTF,TGTGCCAGCAGTGTCAGTGGCTACACCTTC
.,TRBJ1-1,TRBV4-2,.,CASSRVGGYNTEAFF,TGTGCCAGCAGCCGGGTCGGGGGGTACAACACTGAAGCTTTCTTT
.,TRBJ2-5,TRBV7-7,TRBD1,CASSPGTVGQETQYF,TGTGCTAGCAGCCCAGGGACAGTTGGGCAGGAGACCCAGTACTTC
.,TRBJ1-2,TRBV14,.,CASSQLKGEYYGYTF,TGTGCCAGCAGCCAATTAAAGGGAGAGTACTATGGCTACACCTTC
.,TRBJ1-3,TRBV29-1,.,CSVVVPTVAPGNTIYF,TGCAGCGTTGTGGTTCCGACGGTCGCTCCTGGAAACACCATATATTTT
.,TRBJ2-1,TRBV18,.,CASSLQQGLYNEQFF,TGTGCCAGCTCACTTCAGCAGGGTCTTTACAATGAGCAGTTCTTC
.,TRBJ1-5,TRBV19,.,CASSIGGVSNQPQHF,TGTGCCAGTAGTATTGGGGGGGTTAGCAATCAGCCCCAGCATTTT
.,TRBJ1-1,TRBV6-1,.,CASTATVNTEAFF,TGTGCCAGCACCGCCACAGTGAACACTGAAGCTTTCTTT
.,TRBJ1-2,TRBV21-1,.,CASSLRKAQGTEANYGYTF,TGTGCCAGCAGCCTAAGGAAGGCACAGGGGACCGAAGCTAACTATGGCTACACCTTC
.,TRBJ2-4,TRBV19,TRBD2,CASSMGTSTGIQYF,TGTGCCAGTAGTATGGGGACTAGCACGGGCATTCAGTACTTC
.,TRBJ2-3,TRBV5-1,.,CASSLGKGHPSTDTQYF,TGCGCCAGCAGCTTGGGTAAGGGGCACCCTAGCACAGATACGCAGTATTTT
.,TRBJ2-1,TRBV4-1,TRBD1,CASSQGGQAILNEQFF,TGCGCCAGCAGCCAGGGGGGACAGGCAATACTCAATGAGCAGTTCTTC
once,TRBJ1-4,TRBV18,.,CASSPRGAAEKLFF,TGTGCCAGCTCACCACGAGGGGCGGCTGAAAAACTGTTTTTT
.,TRBJ2-1,TRBV27,TRBD2,CASRETSGSFYNEQFF,TGTGCCAGCAGAGAAACAAGCGGGAGTTTTTACAATGAGCAGTTCTTC
.,TRBJ1-4,TRBV5-6,.,CASSPFLGEKLFF,TGTGCCAGCAGCCCATTCTTGGGGGAAAAACTGTTTTTT
.,TRBJ1-2,TRBV10-3,.,CAISESLVGAGAYGYTF,TGTGCCATCAGTGAGTCTTTGGTTGGGGCAGGGGCCTATGGCTACACCTTC
.,TRBJ1-1,TRBV10-3,.,CAISQAMNTEAFF,TGTGCCATCAGCCAGGCTATGAACACTGAAGCTTTCTTT
once,TRBJ2-7,TRBV4-2,TRBD2,CASSPTPTSEYEQYF,TGTGCCAGCAGCCCCACCCCGACTAGCGAGTACGAGCAGTACTTC
.,TRBJ2-7,TRBV18,.,CASSPGAGVYEQYF,TGTGCCAGCTCACCTGGGGCAGGGGTCTACGAGCAGTACTTC
.,TRBJ1-4,TRBV19,TRBD1,CASSTGTATNEKLFF,TGTGCCAGTAGTACGGGGACAGCAACTAATGAAAAACTGTTTTTT